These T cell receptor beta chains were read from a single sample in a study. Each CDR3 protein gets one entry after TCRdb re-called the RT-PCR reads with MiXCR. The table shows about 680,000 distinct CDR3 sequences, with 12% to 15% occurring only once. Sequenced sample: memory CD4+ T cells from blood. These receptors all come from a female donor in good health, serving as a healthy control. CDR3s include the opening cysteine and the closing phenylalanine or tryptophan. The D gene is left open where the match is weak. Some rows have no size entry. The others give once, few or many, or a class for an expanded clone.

CDR3aa: CASSALGVNTEAFF
CDR3nt: TGCGCCAGCAGCGCACTAGGGGTGAACACTGAAGCTTTCTTT
j_gene: TRBJ1-1
abundance: many
len: 14
d_gene: .
v_gene: TRBV5-1

CDR3aa: CASSLDGSSYNEQFF
CDR3nt: TGCGCCAGCAGCTTGGACGGGAGCTCCTACAATGAGCAGTTCTTC
j_gene: TRBJ2-1
abundance: many
len: 15
d_gene: .
v_gene: TRBV5-1

CDR3aa: CASSFGTGNTIYF
CDR3nt: TGTGCCAGCAGCTTTGGAACAGGAAACACCATATATTTT
j_gene: TRBJ1-3
abundance: few
len: 13
d_gene: .
v_gene: TRBV11-2

CDR3aa: CASSLVGVATNEKLFF
CDR3nt: TGTGCCAGCAGTTTAGTCGGTGTTGCAACTAATGAAAAACTGTTTTTT
j_gene: TRBJ1-4
abundance: .
len: 16
d_gene: .
v_gene: TRBV28

CDR3aa: CASSLTSGRTTDTQYF
CDR3nt: TGTGCCAGCAGCCTGACTAGTGGTAGGACCACAGATACGCAGTATTTT
j_gene: TRBJ2-3
abundance: few
len: 16
d_gene: .
v_gene: TRBV3-1

CDR3aa: CATSRDTSGERYF
CDR3nt: TGTGCCACCAGCAGAGATACAAGCGGGGAGCGGTATTTT
j_gene: TRBJ2-3
abundance: .
len: 13
d_gene: TRBD2
v_gene: TRBV15

CDR3aa: CSARRYQETQYF
CDR3nt: TGCAGTGCGCGGAGGTACCAAGAGACCCAGTACTTC
j_gene: TRBJ2-5
abundance: .
len: 12
d_gene: .
v_gene: TRBV20-1

CDR3aa: CASSLSRQHQETQYF
CDR3nt: TGTGCCAGCAGTTTATCCAGACAGCACCAAGAGACCCAGTACTTC
j_gene: TRBJ2-5
abundance: .
len: 15
d_gene: .
v_gene: TRBV27

CDR3aa: CASSPRRDRGYTGANVLTF
CDR3nt: TGTGCCAGCAGCCCGCGCCGGGACAGGGGGTATACTGGGGCCAACGTCCTGACTTTC
j_gene: TRBJ2-6
abundance: few
len: 19
d_gene: TRBD1
v_gene: TRBV11-2

CDR3aa: CASSLISGDRNGYTF
CDR3nt: TGTGCCAGCAGTTTAATCTCAGGGGACCGGAATGGCTACACCTTC
j_gene: TRBJ1-2
abundance: few
len: 15
d_gene: .
v_gene: TRBV28